This T cell receptor beta chain was identified during a study of blood T cell repertoires in COVID-19. Study summary: Samples came from the United States, Italy and Spain, spanning acute and convalescent COVID-19.

Using immunoSEQ multiplex PCR, the repertoire was profiled, and TCRdb retains in-frame clones only, with some absent. Among tens of thousands of clones, almost 85% were seen once, and the ten largest hold around 17%. This TCR came from a human donor in a cohort sampled during active COVID-19. Source material: peripheral blood.

The CDR3 loop reads CAISESEDQPQHF. CDR3 bases: TGTGCCATCAGTGAGTCCGAGGATCAGCCCCAGCATTTT. V gene TRBV10-3 combines with J gene TRBJ1-5; D call uncertain. CDR3 length: 13 residues. V lost 0 bases and J lost 5, with 5 bases in between. CDR1 is ENHRY, CDR2 SYGVKD, per germline.